A selection of T cell receptor beta chains follows, all from one sample in a study of type 1 and type 2 diabetes patients. TCRdb recomputed calls from the multiplex PCR reads with MiXCR, one row per CDR3 protein. The sample lists fewer than 300,000 distinct CDR3 sequences, 40% to 50% occurring once. The sequencing input was peripheral blood mononuclear cells (PBMCs). These receptors all stem from a man between 18 and 29 years old with type 2 diabetes. Both conserved end residues are part of each CDR3. D genes are given only for firm matches. Clone size is shown for a subset of rows, as once, few, many or a class of expanded clone.

- | TRBJ1-6 | few | TRBV7-3 | CASSPGSNSPLHF | TGTGCCAGCAGCCCCGGGAGTAATTCACCCCTCCACTTT
- | TRBJ1-2 | - | TRBV11-1 | CASSSLQGTYGYTF | TGTGCCAGCAGCTCCTTACAGGGCACCTATGGCTACACCTTC
- | TRBJ2-1 | - | TRBV4-3 | CASSHREKTEQFF | TGCGCCAGCAGCCACCGCGAGAAGACTGAGCAGTTCTTC
TRBD1 | TRBJ1-2 | few | TRBV7-2 | CASSLGGQGATGYTF | TGTGCCAGCAGCTTAGGAGGACAGGGGGCGACTGGCTACACCTTC
TRBD1 | TRBJ2-7 | few | TRBV20-1 | CSARSASGGEQYF | TGCAGTGCTAGATCCGCCTCAGGGGGCGAGCAGTACTTC
- | TRBJ2-2 | few | TRBV20-1 | CSASLGPGELFF | TGCAGTGCTTCCCTCGGGCCCGGGGAGCTGTTTTTT
- | TRBJ2-7 | - | TRBV10-3 | CAIRERQVSSYEQYF | TGTGCCATCAGAGAAAGACAGGTCAGCTCCTACGAGCAGTACTTC
- | TRBJ1-1 | - | TRBV19 | CASSKPGRYFVEAFF | TGTGCCAGTAGTAAACCGGGACGGTACTTCGTGGAGGCTTTCTTT
TRBD1 | TRBJ2-1 | - | TRBV5-5 | CASSYGQAVAEQFF | TGTGCCAGCAGCTACGGACAGGCCGTGGCTGAGCAGTTCTTC
TRBD2 | TRBJ2-1 | - | TRBV7-6 | CASSLLLAANEQFF | TGTGCCAGCAGCCTCCTACTAGCGGCCAATGAGCAGTTCTTC
- | TRBJ2-3 | - | TRBV7-3 | CASSLTGGITDTQYF | TGTGCCAGCAGCTTAACTGGGGGAATCACAGATACGCAGTATTTT
- | TRBJ1-1 | - | TRBV20-1 | CSARDRGLGPEAFF | TGCAGTGCTAGAGATAGGGGGTTGGGACCTGAAGCTTTCTTT
- | TRBJ2-5 | few | TRBV28 | CASRRGRDAWETQYF | TGTGCCAGCAGGAGGGGGCGGGATGCCTGGGAGACCCAGTACTTC
- | TRBJ1-6 | - | TRBV6-6 | CASYEGNSPLHF | TGTGCCAGCTACGAGGGGAATTCACCCCTCCACTTT
TRBD2 | TRBJ2-7 | few | TRBV7-3 | CASSPGTSGGLEQYF | TGTGCCAGCAGCCCCGGGACTAGCGGGGGTCTCGAGCAGTACTTC
TRBD2 | TRBJ2-5 | - | TRBV20-1 | CSARTSGRALLPQETQYF | TGCAGTGCTAGAACTAGCGGGAGGGCCTTGCTTCCTCAAGAGACCCAGTACTTC
TRBD2 | TRBJ2-7 | - | TRBV20-1 | CSALTSGGTEQYF | TGCAGTGCTTTGACTAGCGGGGGGACCGAGCAGTACTTC
- | TRBJ2-7 | - | TRBV6-1 | CASRTGQAYEQYF | TGTGCCAGCAGAACCGGACAAGCCTACGAGCAGTACTTC
TRBD1 | TRBJ1-6 | - | TRBV15 | CATSGRGDRMSSYNSPLYF | TGTGCCACCAGCGGTAGAGGGGACAGAATGAGCTCCTATAATTCACCCCTCTACTTT
- | TRBJ2-2 | - | TRBV29-1 | CSASDRERNGELFF | TGCAGCGCTAGCGACAGGGAAAGGAACGGGGAGCTGTTTTTT
- | TRBJ2-3 | - | TRBV19 | CASSIGREDTQYF | TGTGCCAGTAGTATTGGCAGGGAGGATACGCAGTATTTT
TRBD1 | TRBJ2-7 | - | TRBV6-6 | CASSYTGTATEQYF | TGTGCCAGCAGTTACACCGGGACAGCTACGGAGCAGTACTTC
- | TRBJ2-1 | - | TRBV7-3 | CASSNHNEQFF | TGTGCCAGCAGCAACCACAATGAGCAGTTCTTC
- | TRBJ1-5 | - | TRBV19 | CASSITGWGQPQHF | TGTGCCAGTAGTATTACAGGGTGGGGCCAGCCCCAGCATTTT
TRBD1 | TRBJ2-2 | - | TRBV12-5 | CASGLGTGVVGELFF | TGTGCTAGTGGTTTGGGCACAGGGGTAGTCGGGGAGCTGTTTTTT
- | TRBJ2-7 | - | TRBV28 | CASSSYRELRNEQYF | TGTGCCAGCAGTTCCTACCGGGAGCTCAGGAACGAGCAGTACTTC
- | TRBJ2-6 | - | TRBV2 | CASAARRRAGANVLTF | TGTGCCAGCGCGGCCCGAAGAAGGGCTGGGGCCAACGTCCTGACTTTC
TRBD2 | TRBJ2-7 | - | TRBV2 | CASSERGLADRMHEQYF | TGTGCCAGCAGTGAAAGGGGACTAGCGGACAGGATGCACGAGCAGTACTTC
- | TRBJ1-2 | - | TRBV7-9 | CASSLGGINYGYTF | TGTGCCAGCAGCTTAGGCGGGATAAACTATGGCTACACCTTC
TRBD1 | TRBJ2-7 | - | TRBV7-2 | CAWSVRDRHYEQYF | TGTGCCTGGAGTGTAAGGGACAGGCACTACGAGCAGTACTTC
- | TRBJ2-7 | - | TRBV27 | CASSSHTNYEQYF | TGTGCCAGCAGTTCACACACCAACTACGAGCAGTACTTC
TRBD2 | TRBJ2-5 | many | TRBV15 | CATSSGTSGGNQETQYF | TGTGCCACCAGCAGCGGTACTAGCGGGGGAAATCAAGAGACCCAGTACTTC
TRBD1 | TRBJ1-2 | - | TRBV7-7 | CASSLEDRQGEDGYTF | TGTGCTAGCAGCTTAGAGGACCGACAGGGGGAAGATGGCTACACCTTC
- | TRBJ2-5 | - | TRBV19 | CASSLREQETQYF | TGTGCCAGTAGTCTCCGGGAACAAGAGACCCAGTACTTC
- | TRBJ1-2 | many | TRBV2 | CASPGRALYGYTF | TGTGCCAGCCCCGGAAGGGCCCTCTATGGCTACACCTTC
TRBD2 | TRBJ2-1 | once | TRBV20-1 | CSAPLTSGSHNEQFF | TGCAGTGCTCCACTAACTAGCGGGAGTCACAATGAGCAGTTCTTC
TRBD1 | TRBJ2-5 | - | TRBV6-6 | CASSYRDRERETQYF | TGTGCCAGCAGTTACCGGGACAGGGAGCGAGAGACCCAGTACTTC
TRBD2 | TRBJ2-1 | - | TRBV5-1 | CASRLGLAGEGQFF | TGCGCCAGCAGACTGGGACTAGCGGGAGAGGGGCAGTTCTTC
- | TRBJ2-7 | - | TRBV7-3 | CASSLNAQGILYEQYF | TGTGCCAGCAGCTTAAATGCTCAGGGGATCCTCTACGAGCAGTACTTC
- | TRBJ2-5 | - | TRBV6-6 | CASSYENQETQYF | TGTGCCAGCAGTTATGAGAACCAAGAGACCCAGTACTTC
- | TRBJ2-3 | few | TRBV15 | CATSTRTDTQYF | TGTGCCACCAGCACTAGAACAGATACGCAGTATTTT
- | TRBJ2-7 | - | TRBV29-1 | CSVLDGETGTAYEQYF | TGCAGCGTTCTCGATGGGGAGACAGGGACTGCCTACGAGCAGTACTTC
- | TRBJ2-5 | - | TRBV4-1 | CASSQDLQGEGETQYF | TGCGCCAGCAGCCAAGATCTACAGGGTGAAGGAGAGACCCAGTACTTC
- | TRBJ1-2 | few | TRBV19 | CASSVPGRDYGYTF | TGTGCCAGTAGTGTCCCGGGGAGAGACTATGGCTACACCTTC
- | TRBJ1-1 | - | TRBV28 | CASVLQGSNTEAFF | TGTGCCAGCGTACTACAGGGATCGAACACTGAAGCTTTCTTT
- | TRBJ1-2 | many | TRBV19 | CASSLEGGGYTF | TGTGCCAGTTCCTTAGAGGGAGGAGGCTACACCTTC
- | TRBJ1-2 | few | TRBV15 | CATSRDHPDHYGYTF | TGTGCCACCAGCAGAGATCACCCGGACCACTATGGCTACACCTTC
TRBD2 | TRBJ2-7 | - | TRBV7-2 | CASSISGSGNEQYF | TGTGCCAGCAGCATTAGCGGGAGTGGCAACGAGCAGTACTTC
- | TRBJ2-3 | few | TRBV12-3/TRBV12-4 | CASSRVTDTQYF | TGTGCCAGCAGTAGAGTCACAGATACGCAGTATTTT
TRBD1 | TRBJ2-7 | - | TRBV11-2 | CASSSPGGTGPYEQYF | TGTGCCAGCAGCTCACCCGGTGGGACAGGGCCCTACGAGCAGTACTTC
- | TRBJ1-2 | few | TRBV14 | CASSQVRTYGYTF | TGTGCCAGCAGCCAAGTTCGTACCTATGGCTACACCTTC
- | TRBJ2-3 | - | TRBV10-3 | CAITDQPSADLTDTQYF | TGTGCCATCACCGACCAACCTAGCGCAGACCTCACAGATACGCAGTATTTT
- | TRBJ2-2 | - | TRBV6-6 | CASGPHSQGGTGELFF | TGTGCCAGCGGGCCCCATAGTCAGGGAGGCACCGGGGAGCTGTTTTTT
- | TRBJ2-1 | - | TRBV12-3/TRBV12-4 | CASSNRQSYYNEQFF | TGTGCCAGCAGCAATCGACAGAGCTATTACAATGAGCAGTTCTTC
- | TRBJ1-2 | - | TRBV5-6 | CASSSFKGGGYTF | TGTGCCAGCAGCTCTTTTAAGGGGGGCGGCTACACCTTC